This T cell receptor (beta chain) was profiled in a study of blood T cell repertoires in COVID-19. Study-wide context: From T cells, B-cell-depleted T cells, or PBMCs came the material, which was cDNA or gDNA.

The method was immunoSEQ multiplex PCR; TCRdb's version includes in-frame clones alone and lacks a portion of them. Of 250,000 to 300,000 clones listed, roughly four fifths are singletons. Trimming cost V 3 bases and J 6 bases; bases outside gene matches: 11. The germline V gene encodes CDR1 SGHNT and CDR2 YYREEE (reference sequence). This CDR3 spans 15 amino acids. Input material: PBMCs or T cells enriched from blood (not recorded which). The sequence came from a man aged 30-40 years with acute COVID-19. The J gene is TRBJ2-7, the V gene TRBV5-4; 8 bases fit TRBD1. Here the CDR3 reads CASSSQGARLLEQYV. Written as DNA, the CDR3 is TGTGCCAGCAGCTCCCAGGGGGCGCGACTTCTCGAGCAGTACGTC.